This T cell receptor beta chain was obtained from a study of cytomegalovirus exposure and HLA in healthy donors. Donors showed nominal health when sampled, although they likely had unrecorded immune exposures. Primers included in the PCR were 60 Vbeta and 13 Jbeta primers. Measured with immunoSEQ multiplex PCR; TCRdb has only the in-frame clones, and not every one. Among roughly 190,000 clones listed, roughly 80% were seen once. Germline V gives CDR1 SEHNR, CDR2 FQNEAQ (reference sequence). The CDR3 runs 14 residues. The trim removed 5 bases at V and 7 bases at J, leaving 3 bases unmatched. This TCR was sampled from a woman between 18 and 29 years old in good health and CMV-seronegative. Specimen: PBMCs. The V and J genes are TRBV7-9 and TRBJ1-5; TRBD1 matches at 12 bases. The CDR3 loop is CASSQGTGGQPQHF. The CDR3 DNA is TGTGCCAGCAGCCAAGGGACAGGGGGCCAGCCCCAGCATTTT.